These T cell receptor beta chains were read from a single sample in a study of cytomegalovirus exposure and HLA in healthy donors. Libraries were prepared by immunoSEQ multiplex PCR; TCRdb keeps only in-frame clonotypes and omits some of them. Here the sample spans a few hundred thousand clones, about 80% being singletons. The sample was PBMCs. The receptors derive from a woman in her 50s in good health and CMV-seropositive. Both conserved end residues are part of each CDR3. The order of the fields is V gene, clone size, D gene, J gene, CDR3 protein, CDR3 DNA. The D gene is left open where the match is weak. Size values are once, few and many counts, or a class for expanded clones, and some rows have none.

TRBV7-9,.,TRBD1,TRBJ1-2,CSSSPQVGTGKWNYGYTF,TGTTCCAGCAGCCCCCAAGTCGGGACAGGGAAATGGAACTATGGCTACACCTTC
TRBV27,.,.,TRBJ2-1,CASSLGPGYEQFF,TGTGCCAGCAGTTTGGGGCCGGGCTATGAGCAGTTCTTC
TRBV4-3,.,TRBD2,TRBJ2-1,CASSHRSSGGNNEQFF,TGCGCCAGCAGCCACCGTAGTAGCGGGGGAAACAATGAGCAGTTCTTC
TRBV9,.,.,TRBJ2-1,CASSVAGGTSSYNEQFF,TGTGCCAGCAGCGTAGCAGGGGGGACAAGCTCCTACAATGAGCAGTTCTTC
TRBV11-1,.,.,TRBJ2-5,CASSLNPKQETQYF,TGTGCCAGCAGCTTAAACCCTAAACAAGAGACCCAGTACTTC
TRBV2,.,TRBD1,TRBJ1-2,CASKGQGGAYGYTF,TGTGCCAGCAAAGGACAGGGGGGAGCCTATGGCTACACCTTC
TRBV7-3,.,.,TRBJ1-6,CASSLNPRSSYNSPLHF,TGTGCCAGCAGCTTAAATCCTCGCAGCTCCTATAATTCACCCCTCCACTTT
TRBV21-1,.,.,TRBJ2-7,CASSKVQGAYEQYF,TGTGCCAGCAGCAAAGTACAGGGAGCCTACGAGCAGTACTTC
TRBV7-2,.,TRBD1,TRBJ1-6,CASSPDRGSSPLHF,TGTGCCAGCAGCCCGGACAGGGGGAGTTCACCCCTCCACTTT
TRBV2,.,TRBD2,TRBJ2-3,CASLGLAGTDTQYF,TGTGCCAGCTTGGGACTAGCGGGGACAGATACGCAGTATTTT
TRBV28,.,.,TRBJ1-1,CASSYKGGGSTEAFF,TGTGCCAGCAGTTACAAGGGAGGGGGTAGCACTGAAGCTTTCTTT
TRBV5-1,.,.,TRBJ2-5,CASSSNYRELQETQYF,TGCGCCAGCAGCTCGAACTATAGGGAGCTTCAAGAGACCCAGTACTTC
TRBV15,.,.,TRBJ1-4,CATSSGQGAQKLFF,TGTGCCACCAGCAGTGGCCAGGGCGCTCAAAAACTGTTTTTT
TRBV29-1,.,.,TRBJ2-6,CSVALESGANVLTF,TGCAGCGTTGCCCTAGAATCTGGGGCCAACGTCCTGACTTTC
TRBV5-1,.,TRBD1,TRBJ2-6,CASSFTGTGHSGANVLTF,TGCGCCAGCAGCTTTACCGGGACAGGCCACTCTGGGGCCAACGTCCTGACTTTC
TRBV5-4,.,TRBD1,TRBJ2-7,CASSLVGDRVYEQYF,TGTGCCAGCAGCTTGGTCGGGGACAGGGTTTACGAGCAGTACTTC
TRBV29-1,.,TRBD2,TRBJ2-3,CSFGRGADTQYF,TGCAGCTTTGGGAGGGGAGCAGATACGCAGTATTTT
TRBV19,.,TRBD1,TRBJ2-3,CASSIRDRETDTQYF,TGTGCCAGTAGTATCCGGGACAGGGAAACAGATACGCAGTATTTT
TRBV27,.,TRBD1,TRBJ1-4,CASSFLPGTGGFSEKLFF,TGTGCCAGCAGTTTTTTGCCGGGGACAGGGGGTTTTTCTGAAAAACTGTTTTTT
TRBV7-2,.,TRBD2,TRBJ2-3,CASSSGMGGGASDTQYF,TGTGCCAGCAGCTCCGGTATGGGCGGGGGGGCTTCAGATACGCAGTATTTT
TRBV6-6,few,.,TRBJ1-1,CASSYSQGTEAFF,TGTGCCAGCAGTTACTCCCAGGGCACTGAAGCTTTCTTT